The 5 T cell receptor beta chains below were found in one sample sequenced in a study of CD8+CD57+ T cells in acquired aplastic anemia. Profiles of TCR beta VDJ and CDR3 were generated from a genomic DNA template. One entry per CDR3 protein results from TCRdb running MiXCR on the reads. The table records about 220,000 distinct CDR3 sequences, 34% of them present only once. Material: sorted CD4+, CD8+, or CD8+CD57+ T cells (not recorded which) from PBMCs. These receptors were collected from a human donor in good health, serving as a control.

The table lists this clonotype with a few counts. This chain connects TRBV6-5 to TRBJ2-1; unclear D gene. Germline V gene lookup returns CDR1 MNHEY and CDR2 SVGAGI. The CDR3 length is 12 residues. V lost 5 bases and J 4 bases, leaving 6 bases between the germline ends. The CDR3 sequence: CASSRRYNEQFF. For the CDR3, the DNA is TGTGCCAGCAGTCGACGATACAATGAGCAGTTCTTC.

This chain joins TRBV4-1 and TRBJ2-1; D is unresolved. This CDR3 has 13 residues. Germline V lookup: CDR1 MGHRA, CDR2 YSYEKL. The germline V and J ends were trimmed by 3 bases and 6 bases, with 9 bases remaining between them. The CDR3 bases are TGCGCCAGCAGCCAGCTAATTACCAATGAGCAGTTCTTC. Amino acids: CASSQLITNEQFF.

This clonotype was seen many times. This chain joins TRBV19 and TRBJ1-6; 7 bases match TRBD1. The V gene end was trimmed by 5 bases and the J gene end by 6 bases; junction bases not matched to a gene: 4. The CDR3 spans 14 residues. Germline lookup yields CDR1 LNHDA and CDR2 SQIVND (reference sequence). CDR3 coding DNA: TGTGCCAGTAGTCCCCGGGACAGTAATTCACCCCTCCACTTT. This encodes CASSPRDSNSPLHF.

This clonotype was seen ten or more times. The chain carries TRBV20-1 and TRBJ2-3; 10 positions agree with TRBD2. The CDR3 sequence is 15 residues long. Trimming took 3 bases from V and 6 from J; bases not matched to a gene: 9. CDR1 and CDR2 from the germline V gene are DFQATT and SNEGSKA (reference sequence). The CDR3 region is CSASSVAGGLDTQYF. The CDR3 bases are TGCAGTGCTAGCTCGGTAGCGGGGGGTCTGGATACGCAGTATTTT.

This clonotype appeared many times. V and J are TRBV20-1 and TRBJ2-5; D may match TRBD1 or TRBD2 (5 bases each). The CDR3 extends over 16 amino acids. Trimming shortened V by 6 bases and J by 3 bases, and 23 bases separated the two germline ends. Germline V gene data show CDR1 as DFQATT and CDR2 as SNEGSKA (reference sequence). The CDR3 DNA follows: TGCAGTGCGGAAGGGGTAATGAAAGGGGAGAAAGAGACCCAGTACTTC. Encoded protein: CSAEGVMKGEKETQYF.